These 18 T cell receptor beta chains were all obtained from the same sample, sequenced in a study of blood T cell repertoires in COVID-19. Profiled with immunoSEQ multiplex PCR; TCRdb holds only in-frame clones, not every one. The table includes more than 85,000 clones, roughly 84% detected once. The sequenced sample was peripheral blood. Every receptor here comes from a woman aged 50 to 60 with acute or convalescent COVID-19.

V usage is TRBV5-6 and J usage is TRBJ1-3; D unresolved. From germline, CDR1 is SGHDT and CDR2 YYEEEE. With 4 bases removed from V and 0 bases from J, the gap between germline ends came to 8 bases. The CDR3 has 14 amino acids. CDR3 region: CASSEAYSGNTIYF. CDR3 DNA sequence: TGTGCCAGCAGCGAGGCCTACTCTGGAAACACCATATATTTT.

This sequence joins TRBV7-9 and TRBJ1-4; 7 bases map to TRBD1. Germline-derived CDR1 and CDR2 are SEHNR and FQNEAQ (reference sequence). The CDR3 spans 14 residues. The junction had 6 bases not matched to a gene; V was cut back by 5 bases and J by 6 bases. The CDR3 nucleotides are TGTGCCAGCAGCCGCTCCGGGACAGATGAAAAACTGTTTTTT. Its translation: CASSRSGTDEKLFF.

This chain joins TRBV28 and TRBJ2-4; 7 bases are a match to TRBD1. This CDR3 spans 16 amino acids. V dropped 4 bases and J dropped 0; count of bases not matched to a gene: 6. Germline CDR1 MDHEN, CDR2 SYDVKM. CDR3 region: CASSYNRGRAKNIQYF. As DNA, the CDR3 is TGTGCCAGCAGTTACAACAGGGGAAGAGCCAAAAACATTCAGTACTTC.

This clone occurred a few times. The CDR3 nucleotides are TGTGCCAGCAGTTTGCGGCAGGGGACTCAGCCCCAGCATTTT. It is translated as CASSLRQGTQPQHF. The rearrangement links TRBV28 to TRBJ1-5, with D possibly TRBD1 on 6 matching bases. The length of the CDR3 is 14 residues. Trimming took off 3 bases at V and 6 bases at J, with 12 bases between the two ends. In germline, CDR1 is MDHEN, CDR2 SYDVKM.

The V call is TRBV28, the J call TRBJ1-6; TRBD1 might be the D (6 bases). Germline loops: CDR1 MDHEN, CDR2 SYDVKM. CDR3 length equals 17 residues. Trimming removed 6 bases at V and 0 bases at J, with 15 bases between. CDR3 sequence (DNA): TGTGCCAGCAGCCCTATCGGACAGAGCTCCTATAATTCACCCCTCCACTTT. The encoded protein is CASSPIGQSSYNSPLHF. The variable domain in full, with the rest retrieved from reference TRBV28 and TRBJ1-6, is DVKVTQSSRYLVKRTGEKVFLECVQDMDHENMFWYRQDPGLGLRLIYFSYDVKMKEKGDIPEGYSVSREKKERFSLILESASTNQTSMYLCASSPIGQSSYNSPLHFGNGTRLTVT.

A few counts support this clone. CDR3 residues: CASSTSGGAEEQFF. The CDR3 nucleotides are TGCGCCAGCAGCACCAGCGGGGGGGCCGAAGAGCAGTTCTTC. This chain connects TRBV5-1 to TRBJ2-1, with 10 nucleotides matching TRBD2. Trimming took 4 bases from V and 10 from J; bases not matched to a gene: 8. CDR1 SGHRS and CDR2 YFSETQ come from the germline V gene. The CDR3 consists of 14 residues.

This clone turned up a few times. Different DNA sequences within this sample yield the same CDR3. The CDR3 nucleotides are TGTGCCAGTAGTATTCTGAATCAGCCCCAGCATTTT. Its translation: CASSILNQPQHF. This rearrangement joins TRBV19 to TRBJ1-5; the D is unclear. Between the trimmed V and J ends, which lost 3 bases and 4 bases, there was a span of 4 bases. There are 12 residues in the CDR3. The germline V gene encodes CDR1 LNHDA and CDR2 SQIVND (reference sequence).

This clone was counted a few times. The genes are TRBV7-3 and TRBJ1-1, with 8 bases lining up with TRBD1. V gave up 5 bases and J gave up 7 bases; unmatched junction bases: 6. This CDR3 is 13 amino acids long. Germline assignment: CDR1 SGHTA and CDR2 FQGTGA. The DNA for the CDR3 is TGTGCCAGCAGCCTTAACAGGGGGGATGAAGCTTTCTTT. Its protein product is CASSLNRGDEAFF.

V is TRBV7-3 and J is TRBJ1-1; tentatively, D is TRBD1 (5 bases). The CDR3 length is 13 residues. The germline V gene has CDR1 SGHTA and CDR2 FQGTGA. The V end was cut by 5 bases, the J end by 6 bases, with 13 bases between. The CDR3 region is CASSPMGHAEAFF. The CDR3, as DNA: TGTGCCAGCAGCCCTATGGGGCACGCTGAAGCTTTCTTT.

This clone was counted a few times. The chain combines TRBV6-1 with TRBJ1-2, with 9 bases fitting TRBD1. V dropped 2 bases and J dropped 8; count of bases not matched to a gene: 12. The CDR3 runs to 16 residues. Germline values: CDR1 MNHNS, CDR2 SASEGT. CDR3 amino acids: CASSEWGGTGLGGYTF. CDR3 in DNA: TGTGCCAGCAGTGAATGGGGCGGGACAGGGTTAGGGGGCTACACCTTC.

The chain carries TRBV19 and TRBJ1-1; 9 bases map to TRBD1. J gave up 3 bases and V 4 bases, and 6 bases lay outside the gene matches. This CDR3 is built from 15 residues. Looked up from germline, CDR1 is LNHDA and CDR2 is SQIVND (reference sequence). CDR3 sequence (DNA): TGTGCCAGTAGTACCAACAGGGGGCCAGACACTGAAGCTTTCTTT. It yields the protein CASSTNRGPDTEAFF.

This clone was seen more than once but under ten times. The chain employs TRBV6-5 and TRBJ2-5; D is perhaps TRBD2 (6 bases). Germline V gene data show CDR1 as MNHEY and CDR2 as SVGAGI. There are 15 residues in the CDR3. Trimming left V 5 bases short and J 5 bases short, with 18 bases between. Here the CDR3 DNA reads TGTGCCAGCAGTCAATCTCGGGGGACCGGGGAGACCCAGTACTTC. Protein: CASSQSRGTGETQYF.

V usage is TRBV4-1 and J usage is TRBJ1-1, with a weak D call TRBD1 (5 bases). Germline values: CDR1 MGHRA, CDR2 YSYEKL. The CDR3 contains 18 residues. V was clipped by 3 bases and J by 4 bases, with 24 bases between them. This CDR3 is CASSQIYHRIDRSTEAFF. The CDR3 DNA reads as TGCGCCAGCAGCCAGATCTATCACAGGATCGATCGTAGCACTGAAGCTTTCTTT.

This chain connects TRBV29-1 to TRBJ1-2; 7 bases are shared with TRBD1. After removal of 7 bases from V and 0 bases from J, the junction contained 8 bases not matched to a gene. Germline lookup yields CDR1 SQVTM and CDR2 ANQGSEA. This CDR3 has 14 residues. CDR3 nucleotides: TGCAGCGATGCCCCAGGGGGACCTAACTATGGCTACACCTTC. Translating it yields CSDAPGGPNYGYTF.

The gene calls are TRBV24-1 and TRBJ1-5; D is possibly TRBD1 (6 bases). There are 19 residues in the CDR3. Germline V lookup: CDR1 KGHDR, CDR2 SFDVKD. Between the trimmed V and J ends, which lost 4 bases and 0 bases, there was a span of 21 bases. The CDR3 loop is CATSDPKTGSVNSNQPQHF. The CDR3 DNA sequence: TGTGCCACCAGTGACCCTAAGACAGGATCCGTTAATAGCAATCAGCCCCAGCATTTT.

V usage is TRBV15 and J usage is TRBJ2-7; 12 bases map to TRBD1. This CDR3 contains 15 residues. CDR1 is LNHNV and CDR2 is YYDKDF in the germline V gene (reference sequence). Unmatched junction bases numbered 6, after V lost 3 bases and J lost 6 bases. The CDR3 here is CATSSGWDRGLEQYF. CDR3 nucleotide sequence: TGTGCCACCAGCAGCGGGTGGGACAGGGGGCTCGAGCAGTACTTC. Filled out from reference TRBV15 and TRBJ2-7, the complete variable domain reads DAMVIQNPRYQVTQFGKPVTLSCSQTLNHNVMYWYQQKSSQAPKLLFHYYDKDFNNEADTPDNFQSRRPNTSFCFLDIRSPGLGDTAMYLCATSSGWDRGLEQYFGPGTRLTVT.

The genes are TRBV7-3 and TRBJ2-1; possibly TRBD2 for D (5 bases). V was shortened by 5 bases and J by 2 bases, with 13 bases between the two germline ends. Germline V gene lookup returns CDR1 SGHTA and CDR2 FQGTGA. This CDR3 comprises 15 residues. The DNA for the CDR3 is TGTGCCAGCAGCCAGGACTCGGGTGCCTACAATGAGCAGTTCTTC. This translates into CASSQDSGAYNEQFF.

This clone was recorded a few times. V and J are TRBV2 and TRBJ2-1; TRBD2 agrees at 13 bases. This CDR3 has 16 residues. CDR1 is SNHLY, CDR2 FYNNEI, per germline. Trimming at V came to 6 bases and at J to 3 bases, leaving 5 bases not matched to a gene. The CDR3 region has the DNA TGTGCCAGCAGCCGGACTAGCGGGGGCCGCTACAATGAGCAGTTCTTC. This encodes CASSRTSGGRYNEQFF.